This entry lists 4 T cell receptor beta chains sequenced from one sample in a study of T cell responses to AZD1222 COVID-19 vaccine. Generated by immunoSEQ multiplex PCR, the TCRdb table keeps only in-frame clones and is missing some. The table shows 98,000 or so clones, with approximately 89% occurring only once. Sequenced here: peripheral blood, sampled on day 0 of AZD1222 vaccination. The receptors were sampled from an adult in good health.

This clone was seen once. The chain is built from TRBV4-1 and TRBJ1-1; the D gene is possibly TRBD1 (6 bases). Per the germline V gene, CDR1 is MGHRA and CDR2 is YSYEKL. Trimming took 0 bases from V and 1 from J, leaving 12 bases between them. CDR3 length: 16 residues. The CDR3 here is CASSQDTGRGNTEAFF. Here the CDR3 DNA reads TGCGCCAGCAGCCAAGATACGGGCAGGGGGAACACTGAAGCTTTCTTT.

V and J are TRBV7-9 and TRBJ1-2, with TRBD1 as a possible D gene (5 bases). The CDR3 covers 14 residues. CDR1 is SEHNR, CDR2 FQNEAQ, per germline (reference sequence). The V end lost 2 bases, the J end lost 6 bases, and 13 bases lay between the germline ends. CDR3 nucleotide sequence: TGTGCCAGCAGCTTACTCGGGGGGTATAATGGCTACACCTTC. Its protein product is CASSLLGGYNGYTF.

The rearrangement joins TRBV11-3 to TRBJ2-1, with TRBD2 matching over 9 bases. CDR3 length: 14 amino acids. Trimming at V came to 5 bases and at J to 6 bases, leaving 5 bases not matched to a gene. Germline lookup yields CDR1 SGHNT and CDR2 YENEEA. As DNA, the CDR3 is TGTGCCAGCAGCCTAGCGGGGTTATCCAATGAGCAGTTCTTC. Translation: CASSLAGLSNEQFF.

The chain recombines TRBV5-6 with TRBJ1-5; D is undetermined. The V gene's germline CDR1 is SGHDT and CDR2 YYEEEE. V lost 2 bases, J lost 3 bases, and 6 bases lay in between. The CDR3 is made up of 13 amino acids. CDR3 sequence reads: CASSFQVNQPQHF. The CDR3 region has the DNA TGTGCCAGCAGCTTCCAGGTCAATCAGCCCCAGCATTTT. The complete variable domain, with remaining parts taken from reference TRBV5-6 and TRBJ1-5, reads DAGVTQSPTHLIKTRGQQVTLRCSPKSGHDTVSWYQQALGQGPQFIFQYYEEEERQRGNFPDRFSGHQFPNYSSELNVNALLLGDSALYLCASSFQVNQPQHFGDGTRLSIL.